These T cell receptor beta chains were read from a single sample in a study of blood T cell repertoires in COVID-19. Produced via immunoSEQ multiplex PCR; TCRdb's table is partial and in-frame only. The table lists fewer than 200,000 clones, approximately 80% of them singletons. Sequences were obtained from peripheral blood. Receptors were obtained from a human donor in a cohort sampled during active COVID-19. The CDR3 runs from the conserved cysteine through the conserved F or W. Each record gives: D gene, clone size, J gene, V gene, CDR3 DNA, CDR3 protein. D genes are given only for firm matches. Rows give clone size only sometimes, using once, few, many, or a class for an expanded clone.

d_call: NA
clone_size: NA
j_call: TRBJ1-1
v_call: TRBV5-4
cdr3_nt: TGTGCCAGCGGAAATCAGGGGCGTTGGACTGAAGCTTTCTTT
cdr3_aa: CASGNQGRWTEAFF

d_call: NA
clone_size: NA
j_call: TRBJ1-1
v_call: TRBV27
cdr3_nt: TGTGCCAGCAGATCCTCAGGACAGTTGAACACTGAAGCTTTCTTT
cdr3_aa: CASRSSGQLNTEAFF

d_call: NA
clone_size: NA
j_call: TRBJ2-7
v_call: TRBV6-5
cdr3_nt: TGTGCCAGCAGTTACTCCCCGAACTACTACGAGCAGTACTTC
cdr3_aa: CASSYSPNYYEQYF

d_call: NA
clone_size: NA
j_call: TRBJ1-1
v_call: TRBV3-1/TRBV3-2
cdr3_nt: TGTGCCAGCAGCCAAGAGTTTCCAGGGGCCAGGGGAGCTTTCTTT
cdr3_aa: CASSQEFPGARGAFF

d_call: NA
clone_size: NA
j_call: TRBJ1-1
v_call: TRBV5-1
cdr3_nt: TGCGCCAGCAGCTCCCAGAACACTGAAGCTTTCTTT
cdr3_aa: CASSSQNTEAFF

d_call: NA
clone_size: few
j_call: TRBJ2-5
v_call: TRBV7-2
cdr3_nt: TGTGCCAGCAGCTTAAATCCCCGACGGGGGGAGACCCAGTACTTC
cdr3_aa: CASSLNPRRGETQYF

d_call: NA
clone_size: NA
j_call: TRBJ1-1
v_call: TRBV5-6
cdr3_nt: TGTGCCAGCAGCTCCGTTCCGGGTCTCGGAATGAACACTGAAGCTTTCTTT
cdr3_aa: CASSSVPGLGMNTEAFF

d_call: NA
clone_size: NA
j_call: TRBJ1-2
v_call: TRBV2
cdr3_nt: TGTGCCAGCAGTTCGGGACATGTTAACTATGGCTACACCTTC
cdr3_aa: CASSSGHVNYGYTF

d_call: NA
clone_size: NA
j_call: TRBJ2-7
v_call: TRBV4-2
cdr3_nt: TGTGCCAGCAGCCAAGGAGTAGGAGTCTACGAGCAGTACTTC
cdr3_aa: CASSQGVGVYEQYF

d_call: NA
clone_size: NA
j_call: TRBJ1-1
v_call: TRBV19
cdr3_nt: TGTGCCAGTAAGATGGGACAAACGAACACTGAAGCTTTCTTT
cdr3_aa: CASKMGQTNTEAFF

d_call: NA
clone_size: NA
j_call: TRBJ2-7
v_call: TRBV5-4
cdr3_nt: TGTGCCAGCAGCCGGGGGGTTCCCAGGGGAGCCGACGAGCAGTACTTC
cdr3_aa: CASSRGVPRGADEQYF

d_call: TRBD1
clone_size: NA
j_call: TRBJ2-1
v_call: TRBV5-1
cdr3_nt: TGCGCCAGCAGCTTGGAGACAGGGATAGTGAGTGAGCAGTTCTTC
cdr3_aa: CASSLETGIVSEQFF

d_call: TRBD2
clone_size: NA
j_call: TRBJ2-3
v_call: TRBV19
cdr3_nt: TGTGCCACCAAACCCGATCGGGGGGGCCGTTTTCGAAGAGATACGCAGTATTTT
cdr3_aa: CATKPDRGGRFRRDTQYF

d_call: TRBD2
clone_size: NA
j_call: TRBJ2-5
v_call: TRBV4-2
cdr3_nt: TGTGCCAGCAGCCAAGAAGCGGGGGAACCCCAAGAGACCCAGTACTTC
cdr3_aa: CASSQEAGEPQETQYF

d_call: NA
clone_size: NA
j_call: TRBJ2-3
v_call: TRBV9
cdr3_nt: TGTGCCAGCAGCGTATCGAGCGATACGCAGTATTTT
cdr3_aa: CASSVSSDTQYF

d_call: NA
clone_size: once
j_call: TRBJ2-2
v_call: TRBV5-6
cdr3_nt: TGTGCCAGCAGCTTGGCAGTTTTCTCCGGGGAGCTGTTTTTT
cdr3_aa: CASSLAVFSGELFF